The 2 T cell receptor beta chains below come from one sample, sequenced in a study of beta chain features in type 1 diabetes. Expressed TCRB transcripts got sequenced, as all isolated RNA was reverse transcribed. Profiling relied on immunoSEQ multiplex PCR, and the TCRdb table lists in-frame clones only, not all of them. The table includes roughly 300,000 clones, 12% to 15% detected once. The sample was central memory CD4+ T cells from blood. The receptors derive from a man aged 25-45 years in good health.

This clone was counted at least ten times. The chain is built from TRBV28 and TRBJ1-1; 10 positions agree with TRBD1. Germline CDR1 MDHEN, CDR2 SYDVKM. This CDR3 is 16 amino acids long. V dropped 6 bases and J dropped 2; count of bases not matched to a gene: 9. The CDR3 region has the DNA TGTGCCAGCAGCTTCGGACAGGGGGGGACTAACACTGAAGCTTTCTTT. Its protein product is CASSFGQGGTNTEAFF.

This clone was observed many times. The CDR3: CASSYAGASHNEQFF. The CDR3 coding sequence is TGTGCCAGTAGTTACGCGGGGGCGTCCCACAATGAGCAGTTCTTC. The chain couples TRBV19 to TRBJ2-1; D may be TRBD2 (7 bases). There are 15 residues in the CDR3. Trimming removed 5 bases at V and 5 bases at J, with 16 bases between. Germline V gene sequence: CDR1 LNHDA, CDR2 SQIVND (reference sequence).